This T cell receptor beta chain was captured by sequencing in a study of T-cell reconstitution after alpha-beta-depleted transplantation in children. During its preparation, the TCRbeta library received unique molecular identifiers. In TCRdb, the PCR reads were re-called with MiXCR into one record per CDR3 protein. The profile covers approximately 130,000 distinct CDR3 sequences, with around a tenth appearing a single time and 24% taken by the ten largest. CDR1 SGHVS and CDR2 FQNEAQ come from the germline V gene. The CDR3 has 16 amino acids. Regarding this clonotype: This may be a read error, as it is one base from a much larger clone.

The sample here was PBMCs, mostly from graft donor cells, taken 180 days after TCRalphabeta/CD19-depleted stem cell transplant. The chain uses TRBV7-8 and TRBJ2-2; D is unclear. The sequence derives from a girl less than two years old who had a stem cell transplant for combined immunodeficiency, so the T cells may come from the graft donor. The DNA of the CDR3 is TGTGACAGCAGCTTAGGGTTTTCGGGTTTGGCCGGGGAGCTGTTTTTT. It codes for CDSSLGFSGLAGELFF.